This T cell receptor beta chain originates from a study of cytomegalovirus exposure and HLA in healthy donors. Sequenced by immunoSEQ multiplex PCR; TCRdb stores in-frame clones only, minus some. The sample carries about 98,000 clones, roughly 95% recorded once. There are 14 residues in the CDR3. V gave up 5 bases and J gave up 3 bases, with 13 bases separating them. In germline, CDR1 is SGHVS, CDR2 FQNEAQ. The study, taken as a whole, reports: That first-cohort TCR clusters tended to co-occur in the approximately 120 validation repertoires was found in a later analysis. It was confirmed in vitro that three of the CMV-associated chains were specific for CMV antigens.

Turning to this clone: What it binds is not known.

This receptor was identified in a woman between 18 and 30 years old in good health and CMV-seronegative. Sequencing input: PBMCs. The chain links TRBV7-8 to TRBJ1-2, with D maybe TRBD1 (6 bases). Here the CDR3 DNA reads TGTGCCAGCAGCACCAGGGGCGAGGACTATGGCTACACCTTC. Protein sequence: CASSTRGEDYGYTF.